The next 5 T cell receptor beta chains were all read from a single sample in a study of monozygotic twins with inflammatory bowel disease. TCRdb re-called the 5' RACE reads; one entry per CDR3 protein, DNA not given. The sample has around 450,000 distinct CDR3 sequences, and its top ten clones hold more than 2%. The sample comprised blood. These receptor sequences come from a human donor with ulcerative colitis or Crohn's disease, or a healthy co-twin of an affected twin (not recorded which).

This chain joins TRBV5-5 and TRBJ2-2; the TRBD1 assignment by TCRdb is unverifiable without DNA. CDR1 and CDR2 (germline): SGHKS, YYEKEE (reference sequence). CDR3 length: 17 amino acids. The CDR3 spells CASSGTRTGANTGELFF.

This rearrangement joins TRBV7-2 to TRBJ2-3; TCRdb reports TRBD2, a call that lacks DNA to check it against. CDR3 length: 16 amino acids. The germline CDR1 and CDR2 sequences are SGHTA and FQGNSA. CDR3 residues: CASSLEGGGLSLWQYF.

V gene TRBV5-1 combines with J gene TRBJ2-3; the TCRdb call, TRBD1, lacks DNA for checking. CDR1 SGHRS and CDR2 YFSETQ come from the germline V gene. This CDR3 has 16 amino acids. The CDR3 loop is CASSLAGTYSGDTQYF.

J is TRBJ1-2 and V is TRBV6-5; TCRdb proposes TRBD1, but this gene call is untestable without DNA. CDR1 and CDR2 from the germline V gene are MNHEY and SVGAGI. This CDR3 is 15 amino acids long. This CDR3 is CASSYSGDSHYGYTF.

This rearrangement joins TRBV6-2 or TRBV6-3 to TRBJ1-3; the D call from TCRdb, TRBD1, cannot be confirmed without DNA. This CDR3 is built from 21 residues. Per germline, CDR1 MNHEY and CDR2 SVGEGT. The CDR3 spells CASSYMGLGSRGSISGNTIYF.